This TCR beta chain was found in a study of T cell changes during pregnancy in multiple sclerosis. The CDR3 consists of 13 residues. V was clipped by 0 bases and J by 9 bases, with 9 bases between them. Looked up from germline, CDR1 is MNHEY and CDR2 is SVGAGI. Profiled with immunoSEQ multiplex PCR; TCRdb holds only in-frame clones, not every one. The top ten clones hold 4% to 5% of a sample with some 40,000 clones, roughly nine tenths of them seen once. The receptor was isolated from a female donor in good health, enrolled as a control in a pregnancy study. The material sequenced was peripheral blood, taken in the second trimester of pregnancy. The chain links TRBV6-5 to TRBJ2-1, with a tentative D call TRBD2 (5 bases). CDR3 region: CASSYSYTSEQFF. The CDR3, as DNA: TGTGCCAGCAGTTACTCTTATACTAGTGAGCAGTTCTTC.